This TCR beta chain was recorded in a study of long-term antiretroviral therapy in people with HIV. Findings of the study overall: HIV repertoires had narrower CDR3 length ranges than controls.

At least two post-ART and at least one pre-ART PBMC sample were available for each donor. Until DNA extraction, the samples held between roughly 0.9-10 million cryopreserved PBMC. The germline gives CDR1 SGHAT, CDR2 FQNNGV. The CDR3 has 11 amino acids. Trimming left V 4 bases short and J 8 bases short, with 8 bases between. About this clone: Its antigen is currently unknown.

Investigators performed immunoSEQ version v3.0 at survey level. Sequenced by immunoSEQ multiplex PCR; TCRdb stores in-frame clones only, minus some. Of about 28,000 clones in the sample, 65% to 85% were seen once. The sample in question was unsorted PBMCs, obtained 0.4 years after starting antiretroviral therapy. This sequence originates from a young man with HIV. The gene calls are TRBV11-2 and TRBJ1-2, with D unclear. CDR3 DNA sequence: TGTGCCAGCAGCTCCGATAGGGGCTACACCTTC. Amino acid sequence: CASSSDRGYTF. The entire variable domain, with the rest obtained from reference TRBV11-2 and TRBJ1-2, is as follows: EAGVAQSPRYKIIEKRQSVAFWCNPISGHATLYWYQQILGQGPKLLIQFQNNGVVDDSQLPKDRFSAERLKGVDSTLKIQPAKLEDSAVYLCASSSDRGYTFGSGTRLTVV.